This T cell receptor (beta chain) was captured in a study of T cell repertoires in cytomegalovirus infection. The overall study: Both CMV infection and a matching HLA type were indicated by public TCR beta signatures. The study's findings and limits: CMV-specific HLA-C-restricted TCR beta clonotypes dominated the ex vivo response.

This clonotype showed up just a few times. Its matching antigen is unknown. The V and J ends lost 3 bases and 4 bases respectively, with 9 bases between them. The CDR3 contains 14 residues. The germline V gene has CDR1 LGHDT and CDR2 YNNKEL (reference sequence). TCRdb processed the reads anew with MiXCR; each CDR3 protein has one entry. The profile covers around 550,000 distinct CDR3 sequences, with around a quarter appearing a single time and about 13% taken by the ten largest. The sample taken for sequencing was PBMCs. The chain carries TRBV3-1 and TRBJ2-2; D perhaps matches TRBD2 (6 bases). The TCR was taken from a human donor in good health (CMV status not recorded). Some clones in this sample may be carry-over from other donors' samples. CDR3 DNA: TGTGCCAGCAGCCAGCGCGGGGCCACCGGGGAGCTGTTTTTT. Amino acids: CASSQRGATGELFF.